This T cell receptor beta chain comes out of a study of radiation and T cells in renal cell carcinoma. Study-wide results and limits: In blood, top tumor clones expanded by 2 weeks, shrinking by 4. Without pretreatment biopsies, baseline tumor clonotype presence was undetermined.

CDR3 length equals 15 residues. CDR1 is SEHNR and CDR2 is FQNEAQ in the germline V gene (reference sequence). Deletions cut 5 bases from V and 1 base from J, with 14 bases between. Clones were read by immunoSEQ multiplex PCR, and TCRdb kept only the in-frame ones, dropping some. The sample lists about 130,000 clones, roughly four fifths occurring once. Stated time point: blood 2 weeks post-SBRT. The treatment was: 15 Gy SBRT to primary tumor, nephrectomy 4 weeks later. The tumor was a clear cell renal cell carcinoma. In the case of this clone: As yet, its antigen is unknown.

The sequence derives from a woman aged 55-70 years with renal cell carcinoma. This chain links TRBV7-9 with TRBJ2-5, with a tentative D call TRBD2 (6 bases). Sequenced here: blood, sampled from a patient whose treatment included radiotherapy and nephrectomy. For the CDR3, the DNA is TGTGCCAGCAGCCCTCTTCGGACTACCCAAGAGACCCAGTACTTC. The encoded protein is CASSPLRTTQETQYF. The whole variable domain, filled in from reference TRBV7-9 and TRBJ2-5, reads DTGVSQNPRHKITKRGQNVTFRCDPISEHNRLYWYRQTLGQGPEFLTYFQNEAQLEKSRLLSDRFSAERPKGSFSTLEIQRTEQGDSAMYLCASSPLRTTQETQYFGPGTRLLVL.